Presented here are 10 T cell receptor beta chains from one specimen sequenced in a study of cytomegalovirus exposure and HLA in healthy donors. The PCR was carried out with 60 Vbeta primers and 13 Jbeta primers. Measured with immunoSEQ multiplex PCR; TCRdb has only the in-frame clones, and not every one. The sample has 76,000 or so clones; around 70% are singletons. Sequenced: PBMCs. These receptors were collected from a woman between 35 and 50 years old in good health and CMV-seropositive.

The rearrangement uses TRBV6-5 and TRBJ2-1; D unclear. The CDR3 sequence is 15 residues long. Trimming pared 8 bases from V and 2 bases from J, leaving 16 bases between. The germline gives CDR1 MNHEY, CDR2 SVGAGI. The CDR3 DNA follows: TGTGCCAGCTCAAAATCCGGCGGAGCCTACAATGAGCAGTTCTTC. Its protein product is CASSKSGGAYNEQFF.

V usage is TRBV10-3 and J usage is TRBJ1-2, with 7 bases matching TRBD1. The trim removed 6 bases at V and 4 bases at J, leaving 8 bases unmatched. Germline V lookup: CDR1 ENHRY, CDR2 SYGVKD. The CDR3 loop spans 14 amino acids. The CDR3 DNA reads as TGTGCCATCAGCGGGGACAGTGGACTCTATGGCTACACCTTC. Protein product: CAISGDSGLYGYTF.

The chain couples TRBV9 to TRBJ1-5, with D unclear. This CDR3 has 14 amino acids. V shed 0 bases and J shed 3 bases, with 7 bases lying between them. Germline V gene sequence: CDR1 SGDLS, CDR2 YYNGEE. This CDR3 reads CASSVGENNQPQHF. Written as DNA, the CDR3 is TGTGCCAGCAGCGTAGGGGAGAACAATCAGCCCCAGCATTTT.

CDR3 sequence (DNA): TGTGCCTGGAGTGTACTAGCTACCTCCGGAAACACCATATATTTT. This gives the protein CAWSVLATSGNTIYF. The J gene is TRBJ1-3, the V gene TRBV30; D ambiguous. V lost 0 bases and J 4 bases, leaving 13 bases between the germline ends. The CDR3 is made up of 15 amino acids. The V gene's germline CDR1 is GTSNPN and CDR2 SVGIG (reference sequence).

The chain has TRBV4-3 and TRBJ2-7; TRBD2 aligns across 14 bases. Germline loops: CDR1 LGHNA, CDR2 YSLEER. J lost 1 base, V lost 0 bases, and 11 bases had no gene match. The CDR3 runs to 20 residues. The CDR3 DNA reads TGCGCCAGCAGCCAAGATAAACTAGGCGGGACTAGCGGGAGTTCCTACGAGCAGTACTTC. Encoded protein: CASSQDKLGGTSGSSYEQYF.

The chain employs TRBV15 and TRBJ2-6; possibly TRBD2 for D (5 bases). CDR1 and CDR2 from the germline V gene are LNHNV and YYDKDF (reference sequence). Trimming removed 5 bases at V and 5 bases at J, with 13 bases between. The CDR3 runs to 15 residues. The DNA for the CDR3 is TGTGCCACCAGCCCAGGAGGAGGCAGGGCCAACGTCCTGACTTTC. Its protein is CATSPGGGRANVLTF.

The chain joins TRBV7-9 to TRBJ1-2; D is possibly TRBD1 (6 bases). V lost 2 bases, J lost 6 bases, and 16 bases lay in between. The germline V gene has CDR1 SEHNR and CDR2 FQNEAQ (reference sequence). The length of the CDR3 is 15 residues. The CDR3 reads CASSLSHRAKDGYTF. CDR3 coding DNA: TGTGCCAGCAGCTTATCGCACAGGGCAAAGGATGGCTACACCTTC.

This clone appeared a few times. The rearrangement links TRBV6-4 to TRBJ2-1; 11 bases are a match to TRBD2. Germline-derived CDR1 and CDR2 are MRHNA and SNTAGT. The CDR3 contains 15 residues. J was trimmed by 6 bases and V by 0 bases; bases with no gene match: 1. The CDR3 is CASSDSSGGANEQFF. The CDR3 coding sequence is TGTGCCAGCAGTGACTCTAGCGGGGGGGCCAATGAGCAGTTCTTC.

The V and J genes are TRBV5-6 and TRBJ1-1, with TRBD1 matching 8 bases. Per the germline V gene, CDR1 is SGHDT and CDR2 is YYEEEE. Trimming took 0 bases from V and 5 from J; bases not matched to a gene: 6. The CDR3 loop spans 15 amino acids. The CDR3 loop is CASSLEAGGATEAFF. In DNA, the CDR3 is TGTGCCAGCAGCTTGGAGGCAGGGGGCGCAACTGAAGCTTTCTTT.

The chain couples TRBV11-2 to TRBJ1-6, with TRBD1 matching 7 bases. The V segment lost 6 bases and the J segment 2 bases; nucleotides outside the gene matches: 4. Germline V CDR1 and CDR2: SGHAT, FQNNGV. The CDR3 sequence is 15 residues long. The DNA for the CDR3 is TGTGCCAGCAGGCAAGGGACAGCCTATAATTCACCCCTCCACTTT. Its protein is CASRQGTAYNSPLHF.